This TCR beta chain stems from a study of T-cell reconstitution after alpha-beta-depleted transplantation in children. Notes on the study in general: Roughly two months post-transplant, alpha-beta T cells reportedly originated from several hundred graft clones that had expanded.

Per the germline V gene, CDR1 is MNHNY and CDR2 is SVGAGI (reference sequence). The CDR3 covers 13 residues. Researchers prepared the TCRbeta library using unique molecular identifiers, the study reports. TCRdb passed the PCR reads through MiXCR, listing each CDR3 protein once. The sample comprises about 440,000 distinct CDR3 sequences, about 45% of which are singletons, and approximately 30% rests with the top ten. Regarding this clonotype: The target antigen is unknown. One junction end disagrees with the germline gene, perhaps due to a read error.

The sequencing used PBMCs, collected before TCRalphabeta/CD19-depleted stem cell transplant. The TCR was taken from a girl aged 2 to 10 with aplastic anemia, due to receive a stem cell transplant. The V and J genes are TRBV6-6 and TRBJ2-4, with D unclear. The CDR3 loop reads CASRPTGDPPLRF. CDR3 nucleotide sequence: TGTGCCAGCAGGCCCACCGGAGACCCCCCTCTTCGCTTC.